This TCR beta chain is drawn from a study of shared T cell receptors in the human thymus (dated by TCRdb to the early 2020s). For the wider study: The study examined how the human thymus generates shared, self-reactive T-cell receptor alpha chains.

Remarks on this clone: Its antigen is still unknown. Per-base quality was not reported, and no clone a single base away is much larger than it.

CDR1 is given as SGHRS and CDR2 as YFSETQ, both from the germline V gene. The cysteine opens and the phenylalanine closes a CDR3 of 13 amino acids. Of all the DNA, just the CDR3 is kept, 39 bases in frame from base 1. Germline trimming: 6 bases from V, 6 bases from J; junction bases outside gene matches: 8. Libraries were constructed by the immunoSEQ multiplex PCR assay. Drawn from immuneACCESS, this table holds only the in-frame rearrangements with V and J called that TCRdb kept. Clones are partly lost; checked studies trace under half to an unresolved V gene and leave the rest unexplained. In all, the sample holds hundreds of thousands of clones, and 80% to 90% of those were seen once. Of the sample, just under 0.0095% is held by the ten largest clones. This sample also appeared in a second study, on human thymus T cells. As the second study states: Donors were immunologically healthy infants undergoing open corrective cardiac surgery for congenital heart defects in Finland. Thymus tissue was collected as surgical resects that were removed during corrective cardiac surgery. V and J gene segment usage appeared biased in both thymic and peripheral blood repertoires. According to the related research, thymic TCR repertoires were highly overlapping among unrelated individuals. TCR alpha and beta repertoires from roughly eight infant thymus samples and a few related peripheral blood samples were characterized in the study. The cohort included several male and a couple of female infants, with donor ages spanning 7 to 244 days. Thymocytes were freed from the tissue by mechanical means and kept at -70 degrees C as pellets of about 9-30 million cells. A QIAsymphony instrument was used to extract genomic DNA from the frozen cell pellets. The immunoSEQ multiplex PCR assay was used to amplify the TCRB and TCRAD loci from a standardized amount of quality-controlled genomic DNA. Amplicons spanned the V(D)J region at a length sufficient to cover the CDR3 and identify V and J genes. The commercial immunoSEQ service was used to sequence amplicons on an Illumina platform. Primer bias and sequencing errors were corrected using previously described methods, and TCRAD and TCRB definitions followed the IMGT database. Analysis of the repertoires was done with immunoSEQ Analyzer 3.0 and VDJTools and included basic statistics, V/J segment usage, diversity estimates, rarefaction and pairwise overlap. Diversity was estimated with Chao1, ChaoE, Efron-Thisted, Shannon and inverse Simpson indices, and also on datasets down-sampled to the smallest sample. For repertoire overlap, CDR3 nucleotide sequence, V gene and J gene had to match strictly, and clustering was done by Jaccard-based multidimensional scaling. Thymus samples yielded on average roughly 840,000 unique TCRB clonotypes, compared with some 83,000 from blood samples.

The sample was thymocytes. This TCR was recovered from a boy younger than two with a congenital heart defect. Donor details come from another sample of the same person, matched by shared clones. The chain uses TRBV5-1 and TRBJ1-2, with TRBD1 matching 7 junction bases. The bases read TGCGCCAGCAAATCGGACAGGCGGCATGGCTACACCTTC. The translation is CASKSDRRHGYTF.